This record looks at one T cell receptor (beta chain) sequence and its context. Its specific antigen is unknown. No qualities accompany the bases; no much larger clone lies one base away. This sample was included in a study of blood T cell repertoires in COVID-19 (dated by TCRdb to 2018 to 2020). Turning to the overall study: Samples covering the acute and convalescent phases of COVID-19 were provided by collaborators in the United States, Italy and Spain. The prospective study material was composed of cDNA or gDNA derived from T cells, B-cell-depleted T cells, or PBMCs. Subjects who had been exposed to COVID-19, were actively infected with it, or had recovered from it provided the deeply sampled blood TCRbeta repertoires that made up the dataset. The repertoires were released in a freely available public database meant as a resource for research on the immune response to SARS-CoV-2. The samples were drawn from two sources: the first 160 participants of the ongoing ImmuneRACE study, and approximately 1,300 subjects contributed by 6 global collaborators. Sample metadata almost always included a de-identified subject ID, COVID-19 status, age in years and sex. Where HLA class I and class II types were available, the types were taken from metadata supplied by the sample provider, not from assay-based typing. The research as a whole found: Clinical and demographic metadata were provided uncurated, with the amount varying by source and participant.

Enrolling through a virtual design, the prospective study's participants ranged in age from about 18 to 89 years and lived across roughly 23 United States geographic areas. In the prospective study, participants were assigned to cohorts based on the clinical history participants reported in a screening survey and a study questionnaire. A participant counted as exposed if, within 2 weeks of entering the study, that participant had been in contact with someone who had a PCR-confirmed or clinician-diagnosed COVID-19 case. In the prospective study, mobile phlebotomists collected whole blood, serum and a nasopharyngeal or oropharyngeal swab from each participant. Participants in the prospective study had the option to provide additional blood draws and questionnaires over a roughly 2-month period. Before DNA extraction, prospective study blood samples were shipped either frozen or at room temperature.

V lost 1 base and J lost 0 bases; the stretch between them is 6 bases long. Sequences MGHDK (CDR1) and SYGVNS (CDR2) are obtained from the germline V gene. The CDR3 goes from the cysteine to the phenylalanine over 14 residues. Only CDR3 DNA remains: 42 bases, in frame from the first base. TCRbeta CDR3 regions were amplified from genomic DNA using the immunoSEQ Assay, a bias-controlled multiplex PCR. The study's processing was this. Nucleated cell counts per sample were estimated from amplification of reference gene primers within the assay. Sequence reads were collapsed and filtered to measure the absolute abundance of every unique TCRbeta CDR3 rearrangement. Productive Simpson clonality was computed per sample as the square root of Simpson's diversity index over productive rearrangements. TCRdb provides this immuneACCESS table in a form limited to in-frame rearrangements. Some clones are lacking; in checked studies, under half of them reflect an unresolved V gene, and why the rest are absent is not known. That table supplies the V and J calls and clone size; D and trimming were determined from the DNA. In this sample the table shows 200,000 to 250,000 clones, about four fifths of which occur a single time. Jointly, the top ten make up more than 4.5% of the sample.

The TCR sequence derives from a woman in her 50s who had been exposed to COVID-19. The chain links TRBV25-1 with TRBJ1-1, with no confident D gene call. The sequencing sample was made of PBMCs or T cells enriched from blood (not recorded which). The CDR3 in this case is CASSESGVNTEAFF. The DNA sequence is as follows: TGTGCCAGCAGTGAATCCGGGGTGAACACTGAAGCTTTCTTT.